The T cell receptor (beta chain) under discussion was sequenced for a study of response to subunit inactivated influenza vaccine. This clonotype occurred many times. The antigen remains undetermined. Findings and caveats of the study: Authors suggested each seasonal flu vaccination may recruit only limited numbers of new T cells.

Trimming shortened V by 5 bases and J by 0 bases, and 5 bases separated the two germline ends. The CDR3 loop spans 13 amino acids. The V gene's germline CDR1 is MDHEN and CDR2 SYDVKM. TCRdb itself ran the RT-PCR reads through MiXCR, one entry per CDR3 protein. Of more than 550,000 distinct CDR3 sequences in the sample, 10% to 15% were seen once. This chain joins TRBV28 and TRBJ1-5; the D is unclear. The specimen comprised PBMCs from blood, sampled on the day of vaccination. The receptor's source is a man in his fifties who received an inactivated influenza vaccine. The CDR3 DNA sequence: TGTGCCAGCAGTACAGATAGCAATCAGCCCCAGCATTTT. Its translation: CASSTDSNQPQHF.